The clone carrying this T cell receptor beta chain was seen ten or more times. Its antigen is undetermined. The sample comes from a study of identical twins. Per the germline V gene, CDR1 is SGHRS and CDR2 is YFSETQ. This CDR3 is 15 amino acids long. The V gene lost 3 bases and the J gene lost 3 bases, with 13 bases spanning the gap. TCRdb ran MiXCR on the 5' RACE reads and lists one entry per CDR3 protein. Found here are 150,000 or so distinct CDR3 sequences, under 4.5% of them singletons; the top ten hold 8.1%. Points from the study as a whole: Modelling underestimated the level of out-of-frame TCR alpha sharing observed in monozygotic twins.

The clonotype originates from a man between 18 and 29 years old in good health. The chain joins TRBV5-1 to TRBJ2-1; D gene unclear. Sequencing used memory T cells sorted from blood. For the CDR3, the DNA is TGCGCCAGCAGCTGGTTGAAAGGCGGCTACAATGAGCAGTTCTTC. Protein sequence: CASSWLKGGYNEQFF.